Reported below is one TCR beta chain. This entry is derived from a study of spatial heterogeneity in lung cancer. The library protocol tagged each TCR cDNA with a unique molecular identifier. TCRdb reprocessed the 5' RACE reads via MiXCR and lists one record per CDR3 protein. Here the sample spans approximately 6,300 distinct CDR3 sequences, under 8.5% being singletons. As for time point: sample taken at primary tumor resection. TCRs were sequenced from unsorted whole RNA of tumor, nontumor lung or PBMC. V shed 7 bases and J 7 bases; nucleotides not matched to a gene: 9. The CDR3 is 15 amino acids. Looked up from germline, CDR1 is ENHRY and CDR2 is SYGVKD.

This receptor was taken from a female donor with early-stage non-small cell lung cancer. The chain combines TRBV10-3 with TRBJ2-1; 11 bases map to TRBD2. The material sequenced was normal lung tissue next to the tumor, taken at surgery. In nucleotides, the CDR3 is TGTGCCATCACCGTAGCGGGGGGGCATTTTAATGAGCAGTTCTTC. This codes for CAITVAGGHFNEQFF.